This TCR beta chain was identified in a study of neoadjuvant anti-PD-1 for oral cavity cancer. Study in general: Nivolumab at 3 mg/kg was mostly given biweekly, three to four doses, pre-surgery. Study-wide findings and caveats: Higher pretreatment blood Treg/Th17 ratios correlated with higher pretreatment blood and lower post-treatment tumor TCRbeta clonality. Only a few patients per response group were TCR-analyzed; validation needed.

A few counts support this clone. The antigen is unknown. TCRdb's copy holds only in-frame clones and misses some; the assay was immunoSEQ multiplex PCR. The table lists approximately 67,000 clones, around 83% of them singletons. The material was PBMCs, obtained before nivolumab (anti-PD-1) treatment. The receptor was isolated from a person aged 35-79 years with oral cavity squamous cell carcinoma.

The CDR3 here is CASSLAPGELFF. The CDR3 DNA is TGTGCCAGCAGCTTAGCCCCCGGGGAGCTGTTTTTT. This chain connects TRBV11-3 to TRBJ2-2; D call uncertain. The CDR3 totals 12 residues. Trimming took 1 base from V and 6 from J, leaving 3 bases between them. The germline gives CDR1 SGHNT, CDR2 YENEEA.